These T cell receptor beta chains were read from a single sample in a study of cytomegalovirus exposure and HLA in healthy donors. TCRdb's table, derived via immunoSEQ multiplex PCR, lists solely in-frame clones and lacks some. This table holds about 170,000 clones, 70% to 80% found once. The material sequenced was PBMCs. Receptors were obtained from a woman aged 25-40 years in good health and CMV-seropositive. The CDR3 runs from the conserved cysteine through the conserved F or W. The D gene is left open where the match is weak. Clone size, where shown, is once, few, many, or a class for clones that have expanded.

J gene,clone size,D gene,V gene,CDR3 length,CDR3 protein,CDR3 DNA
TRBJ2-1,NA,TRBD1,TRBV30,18,CAWARDRSLSASYNEQFF,TGTGCCTGGGCCCGGGACAGGTCCTTATCCGCCTCCTACAATGAGCAGTTCTTC
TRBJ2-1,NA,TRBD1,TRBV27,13,CASRDRPHNEQFF,TGTGCCAGCCGGGACAGGCCTCACAATGAGCAGTTCTTC
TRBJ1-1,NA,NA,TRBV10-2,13,CASSNPGRTEAFF,TGCGCCAGCAGTAACCCAGGGAGGACTGAAGCTTTCTTT
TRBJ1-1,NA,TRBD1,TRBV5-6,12,CASRGDRGQAFF,TGTGCCAGCAGGGGAGACAGGGGCCAGGCTTTCTTT
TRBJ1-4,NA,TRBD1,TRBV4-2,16,CASSQRDTGQPEKLFF,TGTGCCAGCAGCCAGAGGGATACGGGACAGCCTGAAAAACTGTTTTTT
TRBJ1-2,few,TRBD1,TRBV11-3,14,CASSVPGQGSGYTF,TGTGCCAGCAGCGTACCGGGACAGGGATCTGGCTACACCTTC
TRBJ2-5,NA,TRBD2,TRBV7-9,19,CASSLAPGTSGSVRETQYF,TGTGCCAGCAGCTTAGCGCCCGGGACTAGCGGGAGTGTGCGAGAGACCCAGTACTTC
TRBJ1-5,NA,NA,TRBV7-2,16,CASSSPGGTGNQPQHF,TGTGCCAGCAGCTCCCCTGGGGGGACGGGGAATCAGCCCCAGCATTTT
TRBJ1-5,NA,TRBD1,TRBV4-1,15,CASSLDRDVYQPQHF,TGCGCCAGCAGCCTCGACAGGGACGTCTATCAGCCCCAGCATTTT
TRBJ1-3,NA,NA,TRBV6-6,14,CASSPVNSGNTIYF,TGTGCCAGCAGTCCGGTTAACTCTGGAAACACCATATATTTT
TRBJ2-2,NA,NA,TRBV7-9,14,CASSASFSGGELFF,TGTGCCAGCAGCGCCTCCTTTTCAGGCGGGGAGCTGTTTTTT
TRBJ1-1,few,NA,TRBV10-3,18,CAISGSRWQGHQNTEAFF,TGTGCCATCAGTGGCAGTCGGTGGCAGGGACATCAGAACACTGAAGCTTTCTTT
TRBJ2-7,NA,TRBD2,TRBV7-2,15,CASSPTHGTIYEQYF,TGTGCCAGCAGCCCCACCCACGGGACTATCTACGAGCAGTACTTC
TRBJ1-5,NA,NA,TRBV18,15,CASSLQGNSNQPQHF,TGTGCCAGCTCTCTTCAGGGGAATAGCAATCAGCCCCAGCATTTT
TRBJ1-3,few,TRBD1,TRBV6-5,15,CASSYSGTVGNTIYF,TGTGCCAGCAGTTACTCCGGGACAGTTGGAAACACCATATATTTT
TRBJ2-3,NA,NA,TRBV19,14,CASSTSGWGDTQYF,TGTGCCAGTAGTACATCGGGGTGGGGAGATACGCAGTATTTT
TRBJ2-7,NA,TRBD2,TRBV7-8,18,CASSLARGYSGNSYEQYF,TGTGCCAGCAGCTTAGCTCGAGGGTATAGCGGGAACTCCTACGAGCAGTACTTC
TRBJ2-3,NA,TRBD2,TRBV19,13,CATCRREADTQYF,TGTGCCACATGTCGGCGGGAGGCAGATACGCAGTATTTT
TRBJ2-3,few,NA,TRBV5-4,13,CASSLIGADTQYF,TGTGCCAGCAGCTTGATCGGGGCAGATACGCAGTATTTT
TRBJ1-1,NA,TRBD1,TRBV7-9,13,CASSTRTGSEAFF,TGTGCCAGCAGCACTCGGACAGGGAGTGAAGCTTTCTTT
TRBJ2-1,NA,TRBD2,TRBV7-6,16,CASSPRTSGRGNEQFF,TGTGCCAGCAGCCCAAGAACTAGCGGGAGGGGTAATGAGCAGTTCTTC
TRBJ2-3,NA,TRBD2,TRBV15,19,CATSRLLGNSGSRTDTQYF,TGTGCCACCAGCAGGCTGTTAGGGAACAGCGGGAGTAGGACAGATACGCAGTATTTT
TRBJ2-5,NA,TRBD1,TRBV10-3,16,CAISEWPDRGQETQYF,TGTGCCATCAGTGAGTGGCCGGACAGGGGACAAGAGACCCAGTACTTC
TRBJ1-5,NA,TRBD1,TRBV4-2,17,CASSQEPGGLRNQPQHF,TGTGCCAGCAGCCAAGAACCAGGGGGATTACGGAATCAGCCCCAGCATTTT
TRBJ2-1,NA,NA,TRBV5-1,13,CASSFTNYNEQFF,TGCGCCAGCAGCTTTACTAACTACAATGAGCAGTTCTTC
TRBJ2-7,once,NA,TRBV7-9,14,CASAPGPPLVEQYF,TGTGCCAGCGCCCCGGGTCCTCCGCTCGTCGAGCAGTACTTC
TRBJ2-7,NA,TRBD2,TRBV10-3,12,CAISVAGREQYF,TGTGCCATCAGCGTAGCGGGACGCGAGCAGTACTTC
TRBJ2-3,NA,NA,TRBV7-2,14,CASSLRSSTDTQYF,TGTGCCAGCAGCTTGAGAAGTTCCACAGATACGCAGTATTTT
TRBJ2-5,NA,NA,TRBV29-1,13,CSVEDAPGETQYF,TGCAGCGTTGAAGATGCACCAGGAGAGACCCAGTACTTC
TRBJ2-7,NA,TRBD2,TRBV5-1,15,CASSFGASGSDEQYF,TGCGCCAGCAGCTTTGGGGCTAGCGGGAGCGACGAGCAGTACTTC
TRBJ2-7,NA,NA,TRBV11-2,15,CASRPGRAAGYEQYF,TGTGCCAGCAGACCTGGGCGAGCAGCGGGCTACGAGCAGTACTTC
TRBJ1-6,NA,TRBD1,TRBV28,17,CASTLDLTGINNSPLHF,TGTGCCAGCACCCTCGATTTGACAGGGATCAATAATTCACCCCTCCACTTT
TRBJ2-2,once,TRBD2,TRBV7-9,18,CASSSEGPGLANTGELFF,TGTGCCAGCAGCTCCGAGGGACCGGGACTAGCGAACACCGGGGAGCTGTTTTTT
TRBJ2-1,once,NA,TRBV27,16,CASSLLAARPYNEQFF,TGTGCCAGCAGTCTCTTAGCGGCGCGCCCCTACAATGAGCAGTTCTTC
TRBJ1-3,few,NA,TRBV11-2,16,CASSLVSGWSGNTIYF,TGTGCCAGCAGCTTAGTATCCGGTTGGTCGGGAAACACCATATATTTT
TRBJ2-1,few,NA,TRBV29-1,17,CSVGPGLARSSYNEQFF,NA
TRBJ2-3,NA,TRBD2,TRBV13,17,CASSSSTGTTNTDTQYF,TGTGCCAGCAGCTCCAGCACCGGGACTACCAACACAGATACGCAGTATTTT
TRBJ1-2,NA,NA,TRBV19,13,CASSLTRGYGYTF,TGTGCCAGTAGTCTTACCCGAGGATATGGCTACACCTTC
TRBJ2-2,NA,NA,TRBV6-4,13,CASSEASTGELFF,TGTGCCAGCAGTGAGGCCAGCACCGGGGAGCTGTTTTTT
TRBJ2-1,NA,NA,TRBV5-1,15,CASSLRTDSYNEQFF,TGCGCCAGCAGCCTAAGGACTGATTCCTACAATGAGCAGTTCTTC
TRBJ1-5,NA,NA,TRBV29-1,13,CSVVPGGNQPQHF,TGCAGCGTTGTCCCCGGGGGAAATCAGCCCCAGCATTTT